A few counts support the clone carrying this TCR beta chain. The antigen is unknown. This record belongs to a study of cytomegalovirus exposure and HLA in healthy donors. Background on the study: The early release's HLA-typed donors yielded roughly 85 million unique TCRs. Whole-study findings and limits: Reportedly, cytomegalovirus status was diagnosed with high sensitivity and specificity. Sequence variants that were highly shared formed a cluster that was likely a sequencing artifact.

The length of the CDR3 is 13 residues. The V gene lost 8 bases and the J gene lost 5 bases, with 13 bases spanning the gap. Germline assignment: CDR1 MDHEN and CDR2 SYDVKM. 60 Vbeta and 13 Jbeta primers were used in PCR. The method was immunoSEQ multiplex PCR; TCRdb's version includes in-frame clones alone and lacks a portion of them. The table has tens of thousands of clones, around 66% seen once; the top ten hold 3.9%. Participants comprised healthy donors of bone marrow. This TCR derives from a man aged 30 to 39 in good health and CMV-seronegative. Material: PBMCs. The chain joins TRBV28 to TRBJ1-5; D ambiguous. CDR3 sequence: CASERGGHQPQHF. CDR3 DNA: TGTGCCAGCGAGCGGGGAGGGCATCAGCCCCAGCATTTT.